This T cell receptor (beta chain) was identified during a study of cytomegalovirus exposure and HLA in healthy donors. The CDR3 totals 15 residues. Unmatched junction bases numbered 6, after V lost 5 bases and J lost 3 bases. Germline loops: CDR1 PRHDT, CDR2 FYEKMQ (reference sequence). This clone has only one observation. Vbeta (60) and Jbeta (13) primers were used in the PCR. Assay: immunoSEQ multiplex PCR; the TCRdb copy retains only in-frame clones and omits some. This sample has hundreds of thousands of clones, with around 79% found just once. The genes are TRBV13 and TRBJ1-2; 10 nucleotides agree with TRBD1. The receptor's source is a man between 18 and 29 years old in good health and CMV-seronegative. The sequencing sample was made of PBMCs. This chain's CDR3 is CASSGRTGGDYGYTF. The CDR3 DNA is TGTGCCAGCAGCGGTCGGACAGGGGGAGACTATGGCTACACCTTC.